Shown below are 24 T cell receptor beta chains from a single sample sequenced in a study of blood T cell repertoires in COVID-19. Clones were sequenced by immunoSEQ multiplex PCR, and TCRdb holds only the in-frame ones, with some missing. The data contain about 180,000 clones, around 83% of them singletons. Material for sequencing was peripheral blood. These receptors were collected from a woman in her 70s with COVID-19, enrolled during active disease.

The CDR3 DNA sequence: TGTGCCAGCAGCGTAGACTTCGGGAACACTGAAGCTTTCTTT. Protein: CASSVDFGNTEAFF. J is TRBJ1-1 and V is TRBV9, with D uncertain. This CDR3 has 14 residues. CDR1 is SGDLS and CDR2 is YYNGEE in the germline V gene. V gave up 0 bases and J gave up 1 base, with 7 bases separating them.

The rearrangement joins TRBV11-2 to TRBJ2-7, with D possibly being TRBD2 (5 bases). The CDR3 extends over 16 amino acids. Trimming pared 4 bases from V and 4 bases from J, leaving 20 bases between. The germline CDR1 and CDR2 sequences are SGHAT and FQNNGV. The CDR3 reads CASSSGLVGVNYEQYF. As DNA, the CDR3 is TGTGCCAGCAGCTCTGGGTTGGTGGGAGTCAATTACGAGCAGTACTTC. Complete variable domain (other parts from reference TRBV11-2 and TRBJ2-7): EAGVAQSPRYKIIEKRQSVAFWCNPISGHATLYWYQQILGQGPKLLIQFQNNGVVDDSQLPKDRFSAERLKGVDSTLKIQPAKLEDSAVYLCASSSGLVGVNYEQYFGPGTRLTVT.

This chain links TRBV29-1 with TRBJ2-3, with 7 bases aligning to TRBD2. The junction had 7 bases not matched to a gene; V was cut back by 2 bases and J by 2 bases. This CDR3 comprises 15 residues. The germline V gene encodes CDR1 SQVTM and CDR2 ANQGSEA. The DNA of the CDR3 is TGCAGCGTTGAAACTAGCGAGAGGCCCACAGATACGCAGTATTTT. It specifies CSVETSERPTDTQYF.

This clone occurred many times. In DNA, the CDR3 is TGTGCCAGCAGCTTTAAACCGGGACAGGGTTACAATGAGCAGTTCTTC. It specifies CASSFKPGQGYNEQFF. The chain is built from TRBV7-2 and TRBJ2-1; 9 positions match TRBD1. This CDR3 is 16 amino acids long. V lost 3 bases, J lost 4 bases, and 7 bases stayed unmatched. Looked up from germline, CDR1 is SGHTA and CDR2 is FQGNSA.

The J gene is TRBJ2-1, the V gene TRBV28, with 10 bases fitting TRBD2. The CDR3 is made up of 15 amino acids. With 6 bases clipped from V and 1 base from J, the junction kept 3 bases outside the gene matches. CDR1 and CDR2 from the germline V gene are MDHEN and SYDVKM. The CDR3 loop reads CASREAGGSYNEQFF. CDR3 bases: TGTGCCAGCAGGGAAGCGGGAGGGTCCTACAATGAGCAGTTCTTC.

This chain connects TRBV18 to TRBJ1-2; D is perhaps TRBD1 (6 bases). The CDR3 covers 12 residues. Germline V gives CDR1 KGHSH, CDR2 LQKENI. V shed 5 bases and J shed 8 bases, with 12 bases lying between them. CDR3 region: CASSTRTEGYTF. DNA for the CDR3: TGTGCCAGCTCAACCAGGACAGAGGGCTACACCTTC.

The chain joins TRBV5-1 to TRBJ1-2; a possible D gene is TRBD1 (6 bases). Trimming left V 0 bases short and J 4 bases short, with 7 bases between. The V gene's germline CDR1 is SGHRS and CDR2 YFSETQ. This CDR3 has 13 residues. For the CDR3, the DNA is TGCGCCAGCAGCTTGGAAGGGGGCTATGGCTACACCTTC. Residues: CASSLEGGYGYTF.

The chain is built from TRBV7-2 and TRBJ2-5; D unresolved. This CDR3 has 14 residues. Germline CDR1 SGHTA, CDR2 FQGNSA. V was pared by 5 bases and J by 7 bases, with 17 bases between. The CDR3 reads CASSATTGSGTQYF. CDR3 sequence (DNA): TGTGCCAGCAGCGCGACGACCGGCTCGGGGACCCAGTACTTC.

The chain links TRBV5-4 to TRBJ1-1, with 7 bases identical to TRBD1. Looked up from germline, CDR1 is SGHNT and CDR2 is YYREEE (reference sequence). CDR3 length equals 14 residues. J lost 1 base, V lost 2 bases, and 2 bases had no gene match. CDR3 DNA sequence: TGTGCCAGCAGCTTTGGGGACAGGAACACTGAAGCTTTCTTT. Amino acids: CASSFGDRNTEAFF.

This clone appeared a few times. The chain combines TRBV27 with TRBJ1-6; no clear D gene. The V gene's germline CDR1 is MNHEY and CDR2 SMNVEV (reference sequence). CDR3 length: 14 residues. V was cut by 2 bases and J by 8 bases, with 10 bases left in between. CDR3 DNA sequence: TGTGCCAGCAGTTTAGGCATAACGTATTCACCCCTCCACTTT. Translating gives CASSLGITYSPLHF.

This clone was seen more than once but under ten times. The gene calls are TRBV5-1 and TRBJ1-2; TRBD1 might be the D (6 bases). The germline V gene encodes CDR1 SGHRS and CDR2 YFSETQ. The CDR3 is 14 residues long. The ends were cut back, 0 bases at V and 2 bases at J, with 8 bases in the middle. CDR3 protein: CASSLEGDNYGYTF. The CDR3 DNA reads TGCGCCAGCAGCTTGGAGGGGGACAACTATGGCTACACCTTC.

To note about this clone: The sample has other DNA sequences that encode this CDR3 too. The rearrangement joins TRBV19 to TRBJ2-5; a weak D match, TRBD2 (6 bases). The germline V gene has CDR1 LNHDA and CDR2 SQIVND (reference sequence). The CDR3 has 13 amino acids. Deletions cut 2 bases from V and 3 bases from J, with 7 bases between. The CDR3: CASSILAEETQYF. The CDR3 DNA is TGTGCCAGTAGTATATTAGCGGAAGAGACCCAGTACTTC. The full variable domain, with the rest looked up from reference TRBV19 and TRBJ2-5, is DGGITQSPKYLFRKEGQNVTLSCEQNLNHDAMYWYRQDPGQGLRLIYYSQIVNDFQKGDIAEGYSVSREKKESFPLTVTSAQKNPTAFYLCASSILAEETQYFGPGTRLLVL.

The chain recombines TRBV9 with TRBJ2-2; a weak D match, TRBD1 (5 bases). Germline V lookup: CDR1 SGDLS, CDR2 YYNGEE. Trimming left V 0 bases short and J 8 bases short, with 14 bases between. This CDR3 has 15 residues. The CDR3 region is CASSVVQGPEGELFF. The CDR3 bases are TGTGCCAGCAGCGTAGTGCAGGGTCCGGAAGGGGAGCTGTTTTTT.

This chain links TRBV27 with TRBJ2-7, with 10 bases aligning to TRBD1. The length of the CDR3 is 15 residues. CDR1 and CDR2 (germline): MNHEY, SMNVEV (reference sequence). Trimming cost V 2 bases and J 4 bases; bases outside gene matches: 5. The CDR3 DNA is TGTGCCAGCAGTTTAGCAGGGACAGGGGTTTACGAGCAGTACTTC. It encodes CASSLAGTGVYEQYF.

The chain carries TRBV20-1 and TRBJ1-2, with 7 nucleotides matching TRBD1. J gave up 2 bases and V 3 bases, and 6 bases lay outside the gene matches. CDR3 size: 14 residues. Germline CDR1 reads DFQATT; CDR2 reads SNEGSKA (reference sequence). The CDR3 sequence is CSASTGTANYGYTF. The CDR3 DNA follows: TGCAGTGCTAGTACCGGGACAGCGAACTATGGCTACACCTTC.

The chain recombines TRBV28 with TRBJ1-4; D not resolved. V was shortened by 4 bases and J by 5 bases, with 8 bases between the two germline ends. The germline V gene encodes CDR1 MDHEN and CDR2 SYDVKM. The CDR3 sequence is 13 residues long. The CDR3 sequence is CASSWTGNEKLFF. The CDR3 bases are TGTGCCAGCAGTTGGACGGGAAATGAAAAACTGTTTTTT.

DNA of the CDR3: TGTGCCAGCAGCTTGCGACTAGCGGGAAGCGATGAGCAGTTCTTC. Translating it yields CASSLRLAGSDEQFF. This sequence joins TRBV5-4 and TRBJ2-1; TRBD2 matches 11 bases. This CDR3 has 15 residues. CDR1 is SGHNT and CDR2 is YYREEE in the germline V gene (reference sequence). The trim removed 1 base at V and 8 bases at J, leaving 5 bases unmatched.

The genes are TRBV15 and TRBJ2-7; 8 positions agree with TRBD1. This CDR3 comprises 13 residues. Trimming took 9 bases from V and 2 from J; bases not matched to a gene: 6. Per germline, CDR1 LNHNV and CDR2 YYDKDF (reference sequence). The CDR3: CATGSRGPYEQYF. As DNA, the CDR3 is TGTGCCACGGGATCCAGGGGGCCCTACGAGCAGTACTTC.

V gene TRBV5-1 combines with J gene TRBJ2-2, with 7 bases aligning to TRBD2. Germline V gives CDR1 SGHRS, CDR2 YFSETQ. The trim removed 1 base at V and 3 bases at J, leaving 3 bases unmatched. This CDR3 contains 15 residues. In DNA form, the CDR3 reads TGCGCCAGCAGCTTGCGGGGGGAGGACACCGGGGAGCTGTTTTTT. Encoded protein: CASSLRGEDTGELFF.

This rearrangement joins TRBV5-1 to TRBJ2-3; 8 bases fit TRBD1. Germline CDR1 reads SGHRS; CDR2 reads YFSETQ. The CDR3 extends over 17 amino acids. The trim removed 1 base at V and 6 bases at J, leaving 13 bases unmatched. This chain's CDR3 is CASSLRPGQGGRDTQYF. The CDR3 region has the DNA TGCGCCAGCAGCTTGCGACCTGGACAGGGAGGCCGGGATACGCAGTATTTT.

This rearrangement joins TRBV7-2 to TRBJ2-3, with 9 positions matching TRBD2. V shed 3 bases and J 7 bases; nucleotides not matched to a gene: 11. The CDR3 totals 16 residues. Looked up from germline, CDR1 is SGHTA and CDR2 is FQGNSA. CDR3 residues: CASSFSAGGSSYTQYF. As DNA, the CDR3 is TGTGCCAGCAGCTTCTCAGCGGGAGGATCCTCATATACGCAGTATTTT.

This clone was picked up one time. The chain combines TRBV6-5 with TRBJ1-1; TRBD1 matches at 8 bases. CDR1 is MNHEY and CDR2 is SVGAGI in the germline V gene. J was trimmed by 6 bases and V by 5 bases; bases with no gene match: 8. The CDR3 is 14 amino acids. The CDR3 region is CASSPQGAGAEAFF. In DNA, the CDR3 is TGTGCCAGCAGTCCCCAGGGGGCCGGCGCTGAAGCTTTCTTT.

The chain carries TRBV7-3 and TRBJ1-1, with TRBD1 matching 8 bases. V lost 5 bases, J lost 5 bases, and 7 bases stayed unmatched. Germline V gives CDR1 SGHTA, CDR2 FQGTGA. This CDR3 comprises 14 residues. In DNA form, the CDR3 reads TGTGCCAGCAGCACAGACAGGGGTGGGACTGAAGCTTTCTTT. This sequence encodes CASSTDRGGTEAFF. Full variable domain (missing parts from reference TRBV7-3 and TRBJ1-1): GAGVSQTPSNKVTEKGKYVELRCDPISGHTALYWYRQSLGQGPEFLIYFQGTGAADDSGLPNDRFFAVRPEGSVSTLKIQRTERGDSAVYLCASSTDRGGTEAFFGQGTRLTVV.

The chain couples TRBV5-1 to TRBJ1-6, with 7 bases that match TRBD1. This CDR3 region has 14 residues. Per germline, CDR1 SGHRS and CDR2 YFSETQ. The V and J ends lost 5 bases and 8 bases, in that order; junction bases with no gene match: 7. CDR3 sequence reads: CASRTTGNDSPLHF. The CDR3 nucleotides read TGCGCCAGCAGGACGACAGGGAACGATTCACCCCTCCACTTT.